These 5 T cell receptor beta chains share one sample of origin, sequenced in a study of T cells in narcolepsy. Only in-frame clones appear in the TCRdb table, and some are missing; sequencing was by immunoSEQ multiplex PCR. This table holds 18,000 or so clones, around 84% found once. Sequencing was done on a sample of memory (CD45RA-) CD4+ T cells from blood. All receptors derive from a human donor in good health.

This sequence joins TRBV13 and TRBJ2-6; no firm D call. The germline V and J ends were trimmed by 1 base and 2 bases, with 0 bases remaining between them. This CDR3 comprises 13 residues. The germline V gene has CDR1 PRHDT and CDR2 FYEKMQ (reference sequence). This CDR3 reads CASSLAGANVLTF. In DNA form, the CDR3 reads TGTGCCAGCAGCTTAGCTGGGGCCAACGTCCTGACTTTC.

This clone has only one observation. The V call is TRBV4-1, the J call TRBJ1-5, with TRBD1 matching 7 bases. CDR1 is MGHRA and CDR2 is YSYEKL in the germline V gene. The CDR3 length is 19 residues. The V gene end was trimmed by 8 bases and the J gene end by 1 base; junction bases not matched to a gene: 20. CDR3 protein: CASGEDRAKKYRSNQPQHF. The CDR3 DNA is TGCGCCAGCGGGGAAGACAGGGCGAAGAAGTATCGGAGCAATCAGCCCCAGCATTTT.

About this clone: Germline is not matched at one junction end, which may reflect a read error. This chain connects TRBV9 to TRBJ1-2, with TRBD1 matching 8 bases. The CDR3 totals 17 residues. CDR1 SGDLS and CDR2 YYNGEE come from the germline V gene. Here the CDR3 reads CASSAHITQGASYGCTF. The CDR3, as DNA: TGTGCCAGCAGCGCTCACATAACCCAGGGGGCGAGCTATGGCTGCACCTTC.

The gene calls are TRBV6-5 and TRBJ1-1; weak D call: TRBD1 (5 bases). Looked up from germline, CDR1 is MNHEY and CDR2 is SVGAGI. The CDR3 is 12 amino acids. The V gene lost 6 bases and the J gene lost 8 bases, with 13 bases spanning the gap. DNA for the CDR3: TGTGCCAGCAGCTCGGGGGATGGAGAAGCTTTCTTT. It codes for CASSSGDGEAFF.

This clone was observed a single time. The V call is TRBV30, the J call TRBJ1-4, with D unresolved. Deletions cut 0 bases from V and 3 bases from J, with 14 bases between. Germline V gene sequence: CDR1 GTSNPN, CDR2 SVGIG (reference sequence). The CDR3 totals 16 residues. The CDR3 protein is CAWSVGTDRPNEKLFF. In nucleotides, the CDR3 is TGTGCCTGGAGTGTGGGAACCGATCGGCCTAATGAAAAACTGTTTTTT.